The T cell receptor beta chain described here comes from a study of preoperative IRX-2 immunotherapy in early breast cancer. The method was immunoSEQ multiplex PCR; TCRdb's version includes in-frame clones alone and lacks a portion of them. The sample includes tens of thousands of clones, roughly 80% seen only once; the top ten take approximately 1.5%. The CDR3 consists of 20 residues. Treatment in this sample: preoperative locoregional IRX-2 cytokine immunotherapy. This phase Ib study tested locoregional IRX-2 cytokine immunotherapy given before surgery. Sequenced here: lymph node tissue, sampled after IRX-2 immunotherapy. The receptor was isolated from a human donor with breast cancer. The J gene is TRBJ2-7, the V gene TRBV7-5; the table assigns TRBD2, which was not confirmed against the DNA. TRBV7-5 has pseudogene status. The CDR3 is CASSLVLGGISPSRTYEQYF. Written as DNA, the CDR3 is TGTGCCAGCAGCTTAGTTTTGGGGGGAATTTCCCCGTCTCGTACCTACGAGCAGTACTTC.